These T cell receptor beta chains were read from a single sample in a study of T cells in Graves' hyperthyroidism and ophthalmopathy. TCRdb passed the multiplex PCR reads through MiXCR, listing each CDR3 protein once. The sample holds roughly 200,000 distinct CDR3 sequences, 17% seen once. The sequenced material came from blood. The receptors derive from a woman aged 45-65 years with Graves' hyperthyroidism. Each CDR3 is given without its conserved first and last residue. Fields, in order: V gene, J gene, CDR3 protein.

v_gene: TRBV7-9
j_gene: TRBJ2-7
CDR3aa: ASSPGGEAYYEQY

v_gene: TRBV12-3/TRBV12-4
j_gene: TRBJ2-7
CDR3aa: ASSPPPSVSYEQY

v_gene: TRBV6-1
j_gene: TRBJ2-2
CDR3aa: ASSKNSGLAGVTGELF

v_gene: TRBV7-9
j_gene: TRBJ2-2
CDR3aa: ASTSRPGELF

v_gene: TRBV20-1
j_gene: TRBJ2-3
CDR3aa: SARNQGSPTDTQY

v_gene: TRBV30
j_gene: TRBJ1-1
CDR3aa: AWITPGQNTEAF

v_gene: TRBV27
j_gene: TRBJ1-1
CDR3aa: ASSSWDRNTEAF

v_gene: TRBV5-1
j_gene: TRBJ2-1
CDR3aa: ASSLAGGSPSNEQF

v_gene: TRBV30
j_gene: TRBJ1-2
CDR3aa: AWTGTSTYGYT

v_gene: TRBV29-1
j_gene: TRBJ1-1
CDR3aa: SVIDRGNTEAF

v_gene: TRBV12-3/TRBV12-4
j_gene: TRBJ1-6
CDR3aa: ASSGGSNAPLH

v_gene: TRBV12-3/TRBV12-4
j_gene: TRBJ2-2
CDR3aa: ASLAANTGELF

v_gene: TRBV20-1
j_gene: TRBJ2-5
CDR3aa: SASDRGGETQY

v_gene: TRBV12-3/TRBV12-4
j_gene: TRBJ2-7
CDR3aa: ASSPPSGNGLSYEQY

v_gene: TRBV5-1
j_gene: TRBJ1-1
CDR3aa: ASSLPGTVNTEAF

v_gene: TRBV29-1
j_gene: TRBJ2-7
CDR3aa: SVVKGDHEQY

v_gene: TRBV7-9
j_gene: TRBJ1-1
CDR3aa: ASSMGHLEAF

v_gene: TRBV13
j_gene: TRBJ2-2
CDR3aa: ASSVGEGTGELF

v_gene: TRBV20-1
j_gene: TRBJ2-7
CDR3aa: SARRGQGNSYEQY

v_gene: TRBV10-2
j_gene: TRBJ2-3
CDR3aa: ASREGGTSRTDTQY

v_gene: TRBV20-1
j_gene: TRBJ2-7
CDR3aa: SAREFGASDEQY

v_gene: TRBV6-5
j_gene: TRBJ1-2
CDR3aa: ASSYRDRINGYT

v_gene: TRBV18
j_gene: TRBJ1-5
CDR3aa: ASSPQGNQPQH

v_gene: TRBV12-5
j_gene: TRBJ1-1
CDR3aa: ASGLILTGQAVTEAF

v_gene: TRBV28
j_gene: TRBJ1-1
CDR3aa: ASTFGGGAAEAF

v_gene: TRBV29-1
j_gene: TRBJ2-1
CDR3aa: SVDPGLQAQEQF

v_gene: TRBV5-1
j_gene: TRBJ1-1
CDR3aa: ASSLVTDGREAF

v_gene: TRBV27
j_gene: TRBJ2-3
CDR3aa: ASSLYPTDTQY

v_gene: TRBV20-1
j_gene: TRBJ2-3
CDR3aa: SARGTLGLAGDTDTQY

v_gene: TRBV20-1
j_gene: TRBJ2-5
CDR3aa: SASKTSGRGETQY

v_gene: TRBV5-1
j_gene: TRBJ2-1
CDR3aa: ASRPGQKHSNEQF

v_gene: TRBV29-1
j_gene: TRBJ2-2
CDR3aa: SVVGDTGELF

v_gene: TRBV11-2
j_gene: TRBJ1-3
CDR3aa: ASSLSQGLSGNTIY

v_gene: TRBV11-3
j_gene: TRBJ1-4
CDR3aa: ASSPGRTTNEKLF

v_gene: TRBV4-2
j_gene: TRBJ2-5
CDR3aa: ASSQGDREGLETQY

v_gene: TRBV12-3/TRBV12-4
j_gene: TRBJ2-1
CDR3aa: ASSRKALLNEQF

v_gene: TRBV20-1
j_gene: TRBJ1-4
CDR3aa: SATYGEKLS

v_gene: TRBV20-1
j_gene: TRBJ2-1
CDR3aa: SARTGRGSYNEQF

v_gene: TRBV27
j_gene: TRBJ1-1
CDR3aa: ASSQRTGWEAF

v_gene: TRBV5-5
j_gene: TRBJ2-5
CDR3aa: ASSPGGPTAH